These 15 T cell receptor beta chains came from one sample sequenced in a study of blood T cell repertoires in COVID-19. Generated by immunoSEQ multiplex PCR, the TCRdb table keeps only in-frame clones and is missing some. The table shows 180,000 or so clones, with 86% occurring only once. The sequenced material came from peripheral blood. These receptors came from a man in his 60s with acute or convalescent COVID-19.

The V call is TRBV7-8, the J call TRBJ1-6; TRBD1 might be the D (5 bases). Trimming shortened V by 1 base and J by 7 bases, and 20 bases separated the two germline ends. Germline V gene lookup returns CDR1 SGHVS and CDR2 FQNEAQ. The CDR3 is made up of 18 amino acids. This CDR3 reads CASSLGQGPTNPNSPLHF. The CDR3 coding sequence is TGTGCCAGCAGCTTAGGCCAGGGCCCAACAAACCCAAATTCACCCCTCCACTTT.

The CDR3 sequence is CASSPAPQGPYEQYF. In DNA, the CDR3 is TGTGCCAGCTCACCGGCCCCGCAGGGGCCCTACGAGCAGTACTTC. The gene calls are TRBV18 and TRBJ2-7; TRBD1 might be the D (6 bases). Germline CDR1 and CDR2: KGHSH and LQKENI. Between the trimmed V and J ends, which lost 3 bases and 2 bases, there was a span of 14 bases. This CDR3 is 15 amino acids long.

This sequence joins TRBV9 and TRBJ2-5; 7 positions agree with TRBD2. V shed 0 bases, J shed 5 bases, and the junction held 7 bases outside the gene matches. Germline values: CDR1 SGDLS, CDR2 YYNGEE. CDR3 length equals 15 residues. CDR3 amino acids: CASSVVGGSGETQYF. The DNA for the CDR3 is TGTGCCAGCAGCGTAGTAGGCGGGAGTGGCGAGACCCAGTACTTC.

The J gene is TRBJ2-1, the V gene TRBV18; 10 bases match TRBD1. CDR3 length equals 15 residues. From germline, CDR1 is KGHSH and CDR2 LQKENI. J was trimmed by 6 bases and V by 3 bases; bases with no gene match: 5. The CDR3 region has the DNA TGTGCCAGCTCACCGAGGACAGGGGGGTCCAATGAGCAGTTCTTC. It translates to CASSPRTGGSNEQFF.

The chain is built from TRBV25-1 and TRBJ2-3; D perhaps matches TRBD2 (6 bases). The CDR3 is made up of 13 amino acids. Trimming stripped 6 bases from V and 3 bases from J, with 10 bases between. Per the germline V gene, CDR1 is MGHDK and CDR2 is SYGVNS. DNA of the CDR3: TGTGCCAGCAGGCACAGCGGGACAGATACGCAGTATTTT. Protein sequence: CASRHSGTDTQYF.

The J gene is TRBJ1-1, the V gene TRBV6-5; D perhaps matches TRBD1 (5 bases). V dropped 9 bases and J dropped 3 bases, with 20 bases sitting between them. Per the germline V gene, CDR1 is MNHEY and CDR2 is SVGAGI. The CDR3 covers 15 residues. The chain's CDR3 is CASAGPRGVDTEAFF. In DNA, the CDR3 is TGTGCCAGTGCAGGGCCGCGGGGAGTTGACACTGAAGCTTTCTTT.

This clone was seen just once. The V and J genes are TRBV15 and TRBJ2-7; D not resolved. Trimming took off 0 bases at V and 1 base at J, with 7 bases between the two ends. Germline CDR1 is LNHNV and CDR2 is YYDKDF (reference sequence). The CDR3 has 14 residues. CDR3 sequence: CATSRDIVSYEQYF. DNA of the CDR3: TGTGCCACCAGCAGAGATATTGTGTCCTACGAGCAGTACTTC.

V is TRBV27 and J is TRBJ1-6, with TRBD1 as a possible D gene (6 bases). V lost 3 bases to trimming and J lost 0 bases, with 21 bases between them. CDR1 MNHEY and CDR2 SMNVEV come from the germline V gene (reference sequence). The CDR3 has 20 amino acids. Here the CDR3 DNA reads TGTGCCAGCAGTTTTTCGGGACATAGCATATCAAGCTCCTATAATTCACCCCTCCACTTT. Translated: CASSFSGHSISSSYNSPLHF.

V is TRBV29-1 and J is TRBJ2-1; perhaps TRBD2 as D (5 bases). The CDR3 is 15 amino acids. V was cut by 2 bases and J by 2 bases, with 13 bases left in between. Germline CDR1 SQVTM, CDR2 ANQGSEA. Here the CDR3 DNA reads TGCAGCGTTGAATCAGCGGACCTCACCTACAATGAGCAGTTCTTC. Residues: CSVESADLTYNEQFF.

The CDR3 here is CASSKLAGGGGELFF. Written as DNA, the CDR3 is TGTGCCAGCAGTAAACTAGCGGGAGGTGGCGGGGAGCTGTTTTTT. The rearrangement uses TRBV6-4 and TRBJ2-2, with 12 nucleotides matching TRBD2. Looked up from germline, CDR1 is MRHNA and CDR2 is SNTAGT. This CDR3 comprises 15 residues. The ends lost 5 bases at V and 7 bases at J; junction bases unmatched: 5.

The chain couples TRBV7-9 to TRBJ1-6; D unclear. Germline V CDR1 and CDR2: SEHNR, FQNEAQ (reference sequence). V was trimmed by 1 base and J by 2 bases, leaving 12 bases between them. The CDR3 sequence is 17 residues long. The CDR3 sequence: CASSLVLTGAYNSPLHF. The CDR3 DNA sequence: TGTGCCAGCAGCTTAGTCCTAACCGGGGCCTATAATTCACCCCTCCACTTT.

This chain links TRBV11-2 with TRBJ2-1; perhaps TRBD2 as D (6 bases). The V gene lost 5 bases and the J gene lost 2 bases, with 13 bases spanning the gap. The CDR3 covers 15 residues. Per germline, CDR1 SGHAT and CDR2 FQNNGV. The CDR3 sequence: CASSPAAGTYNEQFF. The CDR3 DNA sequence: TGTGCCAGCAGCCCCGCGGCGGGGACCTACAATGAGCAGTTCTTC. The full variable domain, completed using reference TRBV11-2 and TRBJ2-1, is EAGVAQSPRYKIIEKRQSVAFWCNPISGHATLYWYQQILGQGPKLLIQFQNNGVVDDSQLPKDRFSAERLKGVDSTLKIQPAKLEDSAVYLCASSPAAGTYNEQFFGPGTRLTVL.

This chain uses TRBV7-6 with TRBJ1-6; D uncertain. Germline lookup yields CDR1 SGHVS and CDR2 FNYEAQ. The CDR3 sequence is 11 residues long. Trimming cost V 5 bases and J 7 bases, with 3 bases left between them. For the CDR3, the DNA is TGTGCCAGCAGCCCGAATTCACCCCTCCACTTT. Translated: CASSPNSPLHF. The whole variable domain, filled in from reference TRBV7-6 and TRBJ1-6, reads GAGVSQSPRYKVTKRGQDVALRCDPISGHVSLYWYRQALGQGPEFLTYFNYEAQQDKSGLPNDRFSAERPEGSISTLTIQRTEQRDSAMYRCASSPNSPLHFGNGTRLTVT.

The chain links TRBV2 to TRBJ2-5; maybe TRBD1 (5 bases). The CDR3 is 13 amino acids. Trimming removed 7 bases from V and 1 base from J, with 10 bases in between. Germline V gives CDR1 SNHLY, CDR2 FYNNEI. In nucleotides, the CDR3 is TGTGCCAGCACTAGACAGATCCAAGAGACCCAGTACTTC. Translating gives CASTRQIQETQYF.

The table lists this clone with a few counts. This chain uses TRBV2 with TRBJ1-5, with D possibly TRBD1 on 6 matching bases. The CDR3 consists of 14 residues. V was pared by 6 bases and J by 1 base, with 10 bases between. Germline values: CDR1 SNHLY, CDR2 FYNNEI. The DNA for the CDR3 is TGTGCCAGCAGGGACAGACTAAGCAATCAGCCCCAGCATTTT. This codes for CASRDRLSNQPQHF.